A single count supports the clone carrying this TCR beta chain. There are 13 residues in the CDR3. Germline loops: CDR1 MNHEY, CDR2 SVGAGI. The V end was cut by 9 bases, the J end by 3 bases, with 14 bases between. The data were obtained in a study of blood T cell repertoires in COVID-19. Study as a whole: Samples representing acute and convalescent COVID-19 were sourced from the United States, Italy and Spain.

Original processing notes: Reference gene primer amplification yielded estimated nucleated cell counts. Here immunoSEQ multiplex PCR was the method, and the copy in TCRdb shows in-frame clones only, minus some. From that table come the V and J calls and clone size; the DNA was used to work out D and trimming. The data contain some 230,000 clones, approximately 84% of them singletons. The clonotype comes from a woman in her thirties who had recovered from COVID-19. The sequenced sample consisted of peripheral blood. J is TRBJ2-5 and V is TRBV6-5; a possible D gene is TRBD2 (6 bases). CDR3 DNA: TGTGCCAGTTCTAGGGGAGGAGAAGAGACCCAGTACTTC. Translation gives CASSRGGEETQYF.